This T cell receptor (beta chain) comes out of a study of T cells in localized non-small cell lung cancer (dated by TCRdb to the early 2020s). Background for the entire study: Comparing tumors with uninvolved tumor-adjacent lungs, the study looked at the T cell repertoires of hundreds of patients with early-stage NSCLC. The cohort consisted of around 250 treatment-naive NSCLC patients whose localized lung tumors had been resected. The mean age of the NSCLC patients was 50 to 85 years, with 120 to 150 men and approximately 100 women. Findings and caveats that apply to the study as a whole: Longer overall survival was associated with higher T cell density in blood, whereas shorter survival was associated with higher clonality in adjacent lung. Uninvolved tumor-adjacent lung showed the highest T cell clonality, higher than tumor, which suggests more focused antigenic responses in the uninvolved tumor-adjacent lung. Of the top 100 tumor clones, a median of roughly 57 were detected in paired uninvolved adjacent lung; approximately 30 were also among that lung's top 100. Since the design was exploratory, TCR variables were selected using unadjusted p-values with no false-discovery rate correction. Because multi-region tumor sequencing was not done, intratumor heterogeneity could not be ruled out.

Concerning this clone itself: Its antigen is currently not known. No per-base quality is available; no much larger clone lies one base away.

At diagnosis, peripheral blood, uninvolved tumor-adjacent lung and tumor were collected and stored as a combination of fresh-frozen and FFPE material. For TCR repertoire profiling, the blood samples were analyzed as peripheral blood mononuclear cells. The immunoSEQ Assay was used to sequence TCR beta CDR3 regions from DNA. On the study's bioinformatics: To compute T cell density, TCR beta template counts were normalized to usable DNA, which was estimated by amplifying housekeeping genes. Richness was estimated with the preseqR package, extrapolating to 400,000 templates for PBMC samples and 120,000 templates for tissue samples. Clonality was calculated as one minus Pielou's evenness. Tissue-enriched TCRs were identified by differential abundance testing using productive amino-acid clonotypes, minimum total count 5 and alpha 0.1. The Jaccard Index and the Morisita Overlap Index were used to measure how much the repertoires overlapped between compartments. TCR beta CDR3s were clustered by GLIPH together with public tetramer-defined viral CDR3s, and at least three viral sequences plus V-gene enrichment were required for viral motifs. The table comes from immuneACCESS by way of TCRdb, which keeps in-frame sequences with V and J called. Part of the clones is missing from these tables; in studies checked, under half for an unresolved V gene and the rest for unknown reasons. V, J and clone size are taken as reported in that table, and D and trimming were inferred from the DNA itself. For this sample there are 30,000 to 35,000 clones; about 92% appear just once. Together, the top ten hold 2.1% of the sample.

According to the germline V gene (reference sequence), CDR1 reads GTSNPN and CDR2 reads SVGIG. Cut back by 2 bases and 4 bases, the V and J ends lie 12 bases apart. The cysteine opens and the phenylalanine closes a CDR3 of 14 amino acids. The entry retains the CDR3 DNA only, 42 bases that are in frame from base 1. The rearranged segments are TRBV30 and TRBJ1-5, and the D gene may be TRBD1, 6 bases matching. The sequenced sample was peripheral blood, obtained before any cancer treatment. The clonotype comes from a female donor at least 60 years old with stage I lung adenocarcinoma. CDR3 region: CAWSSQGGNQPQHF. The nucleotide sequence reads as follows: TGTGCCTGGAGTTCACAGGGCGGAAATCAGCCCCAGCATTTT.